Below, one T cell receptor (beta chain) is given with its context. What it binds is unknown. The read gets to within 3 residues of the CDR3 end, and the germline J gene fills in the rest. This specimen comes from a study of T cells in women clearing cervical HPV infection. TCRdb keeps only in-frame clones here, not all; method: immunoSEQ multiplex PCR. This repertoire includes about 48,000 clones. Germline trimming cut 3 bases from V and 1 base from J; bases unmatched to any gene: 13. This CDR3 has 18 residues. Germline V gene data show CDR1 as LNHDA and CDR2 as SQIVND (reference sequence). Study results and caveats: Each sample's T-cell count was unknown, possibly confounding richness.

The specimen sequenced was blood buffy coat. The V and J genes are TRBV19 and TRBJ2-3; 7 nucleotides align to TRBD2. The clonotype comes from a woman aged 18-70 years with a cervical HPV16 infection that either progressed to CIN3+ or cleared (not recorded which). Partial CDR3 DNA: TGTGCCAGTAGTATTAAGGCCCGGACTAGTACCCGCACAGATACG. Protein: CASSIKARTSTRTDT. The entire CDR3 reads CASSIKARTSTRTDTQYF.